This T cell receptor beta chain was retrieved from a study of T-cell memory formation after mild COVID-19. TCRdb reanalysed the 5' RACE reads using MiXCR and keeps one entry per CDR3 protein. The profile shows about 420,000 distinct CDR3 sequences, about a quarter of them singletons. Study findings and constraints: The finding that pre-infection memory included some responding clones suggested that cross-reactive memory joined. Shrinking CD4+ clones were chiefly CM and EM; CD8+ ones were chiefly EMRA.

This clonotype was detected ten times or more. Its antigen remains unidentified. The sequence derives from an adult woman who had mild COVID-19 (a few samples of this study predate the infection). Cell type and time point are not known. The specimen was PBMCs or a T cell subset sorted from them (not recorded which).

Written as DNA, the CDR3 is TGTGCCAGCAGCTCCGGGACTAGCGGGAGAGGGTTGCCTTGGGAGCAGTACTTC. The encoded protein is CASSSGTSGRGLPWEQYF. This chain joins TRBV7-9 and TRBJ2-7; 14 bases match TRBD2. Trimming removed 4 bases from V and 7 bases from J; junction bases left unmatched: 15. The length of the CDR3 is 18 residues. Per germline, CDR1 SEHNR and CDR2 FQNEAQ (reference sequence).